The T cell receptor beta chain described here comes from a study of human T cells and chemical hapten exposure. As to time point: patch test 3, about 24 weeks after DPC sensitization. Regarding treatment: therapeutic diphenylcyclopropenone sensitization with weekly scalp DPC. The table lists this clonotype with many counts. Each CDR3 protein is one row after TCRdb ran MiXCR on the RACE reads. The profile covers 75,000 to 90,000 distinct CDR3 sequences, with approximately 10% appearing a single time and 3.7% taken by the ten largest. This TCR was recovered from a woman between 45 and 65 years old with alopecia areata. Some clones in this sample may be carry-over from other donors' samples. Source: whole blood, taken in connection with sensitization to the hapten diphenylcyclopropenone (DPC).

The CDR3 sequence: CASSGTQGETQYF. The CDR3 DNA sequence: TGTGCCAGCAGCGGGACCCAAGGGGAGACCCAGTACTTC. The rearrangement joins TRBV7-2 to TRBJ2-5; the D call may be TRBD1 or TRBD2 (5 bases each). CDR1 and CDR2 (germline): SGHTA, FQGNSA. The CDR3 is made up of 13 amino acids. Trimming took off 5 bases at V and 5 bases at J, with 12 bases between the two ends.